These 11 T cell receptor beta chains came from one sample sequenced in a study of shared T cell receptors in the human thymus. Only in-frame clones appear in the TCRdb table, and some are missing; sequencing was by immunoSEQ multiplex PCR. The sample has approximately 580,000 clones, roughly 74% seen once. A further study also used this sample, focusing on human thymus T cells.

Sequenced input: thymocytes. The receptors were gathered from a boy under two years old with a congenital heart defect.

The chain is built from TRBV6-5 and TRBJ2-5; TRBD2 matches at 12 bases. Germline assignment: CDR1 MNHEY and CDR2 SVGAGI. This CDR3 is built from 15 residues. The V and J ends lost 5 bases and 4 bases, in that order; junction bases with no gene match: 5. In nucleotides, the CDR3 is TGTGCCAGCAGTGGGATGGGACTAGCGGGAGAGACCCAGTACTTC. It is translated as CASSGMGLAGETQYF.

This chain links TRBV28 with TRBJ1-2; possibly TRBD1 for D (6 bases). Trimming left V 0 bases short and J 6 bases short, with 14 bases between. The CDR3 runs to 15 residues. Germline loops: CDR1 MDHEN, CDR2 SYDVKM. In DNA form, the CDR3 reads TGTGCCAGCAGTTTATGGCGGGGGCGCCTGAATGGCTACACCTTC. Translating gives CASSLWRGRLNGYTF.

The rearrangement joins TRBV10-3 to TRBJ2-1, with 11 positions matching TRBD2. Germline CDR1 ENHRY, CDR2 SYGVKD. The CDR3 contains 16 residues. Unmatched junction bases numbered 11, after V lost 6 bases and J lost 7 bases. The CDR3 bases are TGTGCCATCAGGGGGCTAGCGGGAGGTCTCCCTAATGAGCAGTTCTTC. Translating gives CAIRGLAGGLPNEQFF.

The sample holds a few counts of this clone. The rearrangement uses TRBV5-5 and TRBJ2-1; 14 positions agree with TRBD2. CDR3 length: 17 amino acids. The germline V gene encodes CDR1 SGHKS and CDR2 YYEKEE (reference sequence). Losses at the gene ends were 4 bases for V and 5 bases for J; bases not matched to a gene: 8. Written as DNA, the CDR3 is TGTGCCAGCAGCCGGGGACTAGCGGGAGAGGGGGACAATGAGCAGTTCTTC. Amino acids: CASSRGLAGEGDNEQFF.

The chain recombines TRBV27 with TRBJ2-7; 9 nucleotides align to TRBD1. V was clipped by 5 bases and J by 0 bases; unmatched bases: 17. CDR1 and CDR2 from the germline V gene are MNHEY and SMNVEV (reference sequence). The CDR3 is made up of 19 amino acids. As DNA, the CDR3 is TGTGCCAGCAGTCCCGGACAGGGGCGCGTTCGGATTAGCTCCTACGAGCAGTACTTC. Its translation is CASSPGQGRVRISSYEQYF.

This chain connects TRBV27 to TRBJ1-1, with a weak D call TRBD1 (6 bases). This CDR3 is 17 amino acids long. CDR1 and CDR2 from the germline V gene are MNHEY and SMNVEV (reference sequence). Trimming left V 1 base short and J 0 bases short, with 15 bases between. CDR3 nucleotide sequence: TGTGCCAGCAGTTTATTTCCCGGACAGCTTATGAACACTGAAGCTTTCTTT. This sequence encodes CASSLFPGQLMNTEAFF.

The chain employs TRBV4-3 and TRBJ2-7; 8 nucleotides align to TRBD2. V dropped 0 bases and J dropped 6; count of bases not matched to a gene: 22. The CDR3 length is 20 residues. Germline V gives CDR1 LGHNA, CDR2 YSLEER. In nucleotides, the CDR3 is TGCGCCAGCAGCCAAGATTGGGGTATAGGTTTAGCGGGGACCCTATTCGAGCAGTACTTC. As protein: CASSQDWGIGLAGTLFEQYF.

The chain links TRBV4-2 to TRBJ2-1; perhaps TRBD2 as D (5 bases). The CDR3 is 16 residues long. The germline V gene encodes CDR1 LGHNA and CDR2 YNFKEQ. V was clipped by 4 bases and J by 7 bases, with 20 bases between them. The CDR3 DNA reads TGTGCCAGCAGCCCCTACGCGGACTTAGCGCGGAATGAGCAGTTCTTC. This translates into CASSPYADLARNEQFF.

This clone was observed a single time. The CDR3 sequence is CASSVSGGETQYF. CDR3 bases: TGTGCCAGCAGCGTGTCGGGAGGAGAGACCCAGTACTTC. This chain uses TRBV9 with TRBJ2-5; 7 bases fit TRBD2. V shed 2 bases, J shed 4 bases, and the junction held 2 bases outside the gene matches. Germline V gene data show CDR1 as SGDLS and CDR2 as YYNGEE. The CDR3 totals 13 residues.

In this sample, this clone turned up a few times. The chain recombines TRBV2 with TRBJ2-1, with 10 positions matching TRBD2. The germline gives CDR1 SNHLY, CDR2 FYNNEI. The CDR3 totals 19 residues. The V segment lost 7 bases and the J segment 9 bases; nucleotides outside the gene matches: 24. CDR3 sequence reads: CASKNPGVSLAGEESEQFF. The CDR3 DNA reads as TGTGCCAGCAAGAATCCGGGAGTAAGTCTAGCGGGAGAGGAGAGTGAGCAGTTCTTC.

CDR3 sequence (DNA): TGTGCCAGCAGCCTCGGACTAGCGGGAGGATTCACCCCCTACAATGAGCAGTTCTTC. This gives the protein CASSLGLAGGFTPYNEQFF. The chain carries TRBV5-4 and TRBJ2-1; 14 positions match TRBD2. V lost 4 bases and J lost 2; bases outside the gene matches: 11. This CDR3 spans 19 amino acids. The germline V gene has CDR1 SGHNT and CDR2 YYREEE (reference sequence).